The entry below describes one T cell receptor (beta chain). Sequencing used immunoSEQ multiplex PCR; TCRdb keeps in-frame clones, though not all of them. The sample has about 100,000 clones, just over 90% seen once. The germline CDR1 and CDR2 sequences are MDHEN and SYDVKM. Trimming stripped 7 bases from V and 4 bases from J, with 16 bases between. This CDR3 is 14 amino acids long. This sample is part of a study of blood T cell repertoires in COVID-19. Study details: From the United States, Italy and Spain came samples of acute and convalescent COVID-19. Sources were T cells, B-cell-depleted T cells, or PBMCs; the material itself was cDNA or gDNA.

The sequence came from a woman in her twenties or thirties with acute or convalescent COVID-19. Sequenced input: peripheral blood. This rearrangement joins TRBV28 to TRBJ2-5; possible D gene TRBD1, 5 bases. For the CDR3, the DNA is TGTGCCAGCACTGACAGAATCGGCAGAGAGACCCAGTACTTC. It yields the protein CASTDRIGRETQYF.